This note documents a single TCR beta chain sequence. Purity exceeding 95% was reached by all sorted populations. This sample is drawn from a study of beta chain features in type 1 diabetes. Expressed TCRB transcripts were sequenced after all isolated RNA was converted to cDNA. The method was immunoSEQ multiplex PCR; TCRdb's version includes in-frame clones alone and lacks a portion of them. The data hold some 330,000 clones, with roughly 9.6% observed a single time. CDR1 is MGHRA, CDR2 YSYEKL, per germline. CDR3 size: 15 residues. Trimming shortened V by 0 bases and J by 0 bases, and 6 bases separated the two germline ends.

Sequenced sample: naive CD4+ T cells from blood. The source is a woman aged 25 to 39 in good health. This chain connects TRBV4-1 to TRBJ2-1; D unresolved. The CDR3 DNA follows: TGCGCCAGCAGCCAAGACAGGAACTCCTACAATGAGCAGTTCTTC. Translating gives CASSQDRNSYNEQFF.